Given below is one T cell receptor beta chain in context. The ends lost 3 bases at V and 7 bases at J; junction bases unmatched: 6. Looked up from germline, CDR1 is LNHDA and CDR2 is SQIVND (reference sequence). The CDR3 totals 15 residues. Repertoires were generated with immunoSEQ multiplex PCR, while TCRdb's copy carries only in-frame clones and drops some. The sample yields under 250,000 clones, about nine tenths seen once. This specimen comes from a study of blood T cell repertoires in COVID-19. This TCR was recovered from a woman aged 25 to 39 with acute COVID-19. The chain couples TRBV19 to TRBJ1-6; 7 nucleotides match TRBD1. Material for sequencing was PBMCs or T cells enriched from blood (not recorded which). CDR3 region: CASSMSTGNNSPLHF. CDR3 nucleotides: TGTGCCAGTAGTATGTCGACAGGGAACAATTCACCCCTCCACTTT.